These 24 T cell receptor beta chains share one sample of origin, sequenced in a study of CD8+CD57+ T cells in acquired aplastic anemia (dated by TCRdb to 2016 to 2019). The sequencer listed for this sample is Illumina HiSeq 2000. TCR beta VDJ combination and CDR3 sequence profiling used genomic DNA as the template. TCRdb's own reprocessing of the public reads used fastp at Q25 and MiXCR and kept productive beta chains. Every CDR3 protein is listed once, alongside the most common genes and DNA of its rows. The sample table lists 250,000 to 300,000 distinct CDR3 sequences, around 60% of them with a count of one. Clones ranked in the top ten supply around 7.6% of the sample. The sample was sorted CD4+, CD8+, or CD8+CD57+ T cells (not recorded which) from PBMCs. These receptors all come from a human donor with severe aplastic anemia or a healthy control (not recorded which).

This clonotype was counted ten times or more. The J gene is TRBJ1-4, the V gene TRBV7-9; a weak D match, TRBD1 (6 bases). Trimming shortened V by 3 bases and J by 8 bases, and 16 bases separated the two germline ends. This CDR3 has 15 amino acids. From germline, CDR1 is SEHNR and CDR2 FQNEAQ (reference sequence). The DNA for the CDR3 is TGTGCCAGCAGCTTCGACCAGGGGATGGGGGAAAAACTGTTTTTT. It is translated as CASSFDQGMGEKLFF.

This chain connects TRBV7-9 to TRBJ2-1, with D tentatively TRBD2 (6 bases). The CDR3 extends over 16 amino acids. In germline, CDR1 is SEHNR, CDR2 FQNEAQ (reference sequence). The germline V and J ends were trimmed by 5 bases and 2 bases, with 16 bases remaining between them. The CDR3 is CASSPLEGPTYNEQFF. CDR3 DNA sequence: TGTGCCAGCAGCCCCCTGGAGGGACCAACCTACAATGAGCAGTTCTTC.

The chain is built from TRBV10-3 and TRBJ1-5; D uncertain. CDR3 length: 12 amino acids. CDR1 ENHRY and CDR2 SYGVKD come from the germline V gene. Trimming cost V 3 bases and J 2 bases, with 2 bases left between them. CDR3 residues: CAISDGNQPQHF. The CDR3, as DNA: TGTGCCATCAGTGATGGCAATCAGCCCCAGCATTTT.

The chain joins TRBV15 to TRBJ2-5; tentative D call: TRBD1 (5 bases). V was clipped by 2 bases and J by 2 bases, with 9 bases between them. The CDR3 is made up of 14 amino acids. Germline-derived CDR1 and CDR2 are LNHNV and YYDKDF (reference sequence). The CDR3 bases are TGTGCCACCAGCAGACAGGGCCCGCAAGAGACCCAGTACTTC. Its translation is CATSRQGPQETQYF. The whole variable domain, remainder taken from reference TRBV15 and TRBJ2-5, is DAMVIQNPRYQVTQFGKPVTLSCSQTLNHNVMYWYQQKSSQAPKLLFHYYDKDFNNEADTPDNFQSRRPNTSFCFLDIRSPGLGDTAMYLCATSRQGPQETQYFGPGTRLLVL.

The chain uses TRBV10-3 and TRBJ2-7; 7 nucleotides agree with TRBD1. The CDR3 is 14 residues long. CDR1 is ENHRY, CDR2 SYGVKD, per germline. J gave up 5 bases and V 2 bases, and 6 bases lay outside the gene matches. The CDR3, as DNA: TGTGCCATCAGTGAGGACAGGGAGACCGACGAGCAGTACTTC. This translates into CAISEDRETDEQYF.

In this sample, this clonotype turned up many times. V and J are TRBV6-1 and TRBJ2-5, with D perhaps being TRBD1 or TRBD2 (6 bases each). This CDR3 has 14 amino acids. CDR1 and CDR2 from the germline V gene are MNHNS and SASEGT. The V end was cut by 6 bases, the J end by 3 bases, with 14 bases between. CDR3 sequence (DNA): TGTGCCAGCAGCGGGACCGGGGGCGAAGAGACCCAGTACTTC. It yields the protein CASSGTGGEETQYF.

The J gene is TRBJ1-1, the V gene TRBV7-2; the D is unclear. The CDR3 length is 14 residues. V lost 1 base and J 3 bases, leaving 9 bases between the germline ends. The germline gives CDR1 SGHTA, CDR2 FQGNSA. The CDR3 DNA reads as TGTGCCAGCAGCTTAGATACAGACGACACTGAAGCTTTCTTT. Its protein is CASSLDTDDTEAFF. Full variable domain (outside the CDR3, taken from reference TRBV7-2 and TRBJ1-1): GAGVSQSPSNKVTEKGKDVELRCDPISGHTALYWYRQSLGQGLEFLIYFQGNSAPDKSGLPSDRFSAERTGGSVSTLTIQRTQQEDSAVYLCASSLDTDDTEAFFGQGTRLTVV.

This chain connects TRBV10-1 to TRBJ1-2; 7 nucleotides align to TRBD1. J gave up 6 bases and V 6 bases, and 16 bases lay outside the gene matches. Germline V gene data show CDR1 as WNHNN and CDR2 as SYGVQD (reference sequence). The CDR3 extends over 16 amino acids. CDR3 in amino acids: CASRTGRPGTADGYTF. CDR3 coding DNA: TGCGCCAGCAGAACGGGGCGACCCGGGACAGCTGATGGCTACACCTTC.

The J gene is TRBJ1-6, the V gene TRBV7-8, with a possible D match to TRBD1 (5 bases). V was cut by 3 bases and J by 9 bases, with 12 bases left in between. Germline CDR1 reads SGHVS; CDR2 reads FQNEAQ. The CDR3 loop spans 14 amino acids. CDR3 DNA sequence: TGTGCCAGCAGCTTTGGCCGGGGCAGTTCACCCCTCCACTTT. Its protein product is CASSFGRGSSPLHF.

This chain connects TRBV20-1 to TRBJ2-7; 8 nucleotides line up with TRBD2. From germline, CDR1 is DFQATT and CDR2 SNEGSKA (reference sequence). The V and J ends lost 3 bases and 4 bases, in that order; junction bases with no gene match: 8. The CDR3 extends over 14 amino acids. CDR3 nucleotides: TGCAGTGCTAGCGGGAGGGTACAAGGATACGAGCAGTACTTC. Encoded protein: CSASGRVQGYEQYF.

Comment on this clonotype: Compared with germline, one end of the junction differs, possibly owing to a read error. The V and J genes are TRBV7-7 and TRBJ1-1; D ambiguous. Germline V gene lookup returns CDR1 SSHAT and CDR2 FNYEAQ (reference sequence). This CDR3 is 13 amino acids long. This CDR3 reads CASSLLRNTEAFF. The CDR3 coding sequence is TGTGCTAGCAGCTTATTAAGGAACACTGAAGCTTTCTTT.

This clonotype showed up just a few times. CDR3 residues: CATSDGSSYNEQFF. CDR3 nucleotides: TGTGCCACCAGTGATGGGAGCTCCTACAATGAGCAGTTCTTC. This chain uses TRBV24-1 with TRBJ2-1; D perhaps matches TRBD2 (5 bases). The CDR3 runs 14 residues. In germline, CDR1 is KGHDR, CDR2 SFDVKD. The ends were cut back, 3 bases at V and 0 bases at J, with 5 bases in the middle.

In its sample, this clonotype was seen many times. This chain joins TRBV7-2 and TRBJ2-3, with 7 bases identical to TRBD2. Germline CDR1 SGHTA, CDR2 FQGNSA. Losses at the gene ends were 3 bases for V and 2 bases for J; bases not matched to a gene: 5. The CDR3 spans 15 residues. This chain's CDR3 is CASSFGGGFTDTQYF. CDR3 nucleotide sequence: TGTGCCAGCAGCTTTGGGGGGGGTTTCACAGATACGCAGTATTTT.

The CDR3 DNA sequence: TGTGCCAGCAGCCCCGCCCGGGGGAGCTACGAGCAGTACTTC. It codes for CASSPARGSYEQYF. The rearrangement joins TRBV7-8 to TRBJ2-7, with D perhaps matching TRBD2 (6 bases). Germline CDR1 SGHVS, CDR2 FQNEAQ. The CDR3 contains 14 residues. Deletions cut 5 bases from V and 3 bases from J, with 14 bases between.

This clonotype has at least ten counts. The chain employs TRBV5-1 and TRBJ2-1; tentatively, D is TRBD1 (6 bases). V lost 4 bases and J 2 bases, leaving 16 bases between the germline ends. CDR1 and CDR2 (germline): SGHRS, YFSETQ. The CDR3 is 16 residues long. The CDR3 loop is CASSKTTGIAYNEQFF. CDR3 nucleotide sequence: TGCGCCAGCAGCAAAACGACAGGAATTGCCTACAATGAGCAGTTCTTC.

In this sample, this clonotype turned up once. A read error may produce the germline difference seen at one junction end. The chain has TRBV2 and TRBJ1-1; the D gene is possibly TRBD1 (5 bases). This CDR3 is 13 amino acids long. CDR1 SNHLY and CDR2 FYNNEI come from the germline V gene. The CDR3 sequence is CASSEAPLRGTLF. The CDR3 nucleotides read TGTGCCAGCAGTGAAGCGCCTCTACGGGGGACCCTCTTT. The full variable domain, its missing parts supplied by reference TRBV2 and TRBJ1-1, is EPEVTQTPSHQVTQMGQEVILRCVPISNHLYFYWYRQILGQKVEFLVSFYNNEISEKSEIFDDQFSVERPDGSNFTLKIRSTKLEDSAMYFCASSEAPLRGTLFGQGTRLTVV.

The rearrangement joins TRBV7-9 to TRBJ1-1, with 10 nucleotides matching TRBD1. The CDR3 is made up of 14 amino acids. V trimming: 5 bases; J trimming: 6 bases; junction bases outside the gene matches: 6. Germline CDR1 is SEHNR and CDR2 is FQNEAQ (reference sequence). The CDR3 bases are TGTGCCAGCAGCAAGACGGGACAGGGGTCTGAAGCTTTCTTT. Amino acid sequence: CASSKTGQGSEAFF. Full variable domain (rest looked up from reference TRBV7-9 and TRBJ1-1): DTGVSQNPRHKITKRGQNVTFRCDPISEHNRLYWYRQTLGQGPEFLTYFQNEAQLEKSRLLSDRFSAERPKGSFSTLEIQRTEQGDSAMYLCASSKTGQGSEAFFGQGTRLTVV.

This chain joins TRBV6-2 or TRBV6-3 and TRBJ2-5, with no clear D. V was trimmed by 2 bases and J by 5 bases, leaving 12 bases between them. This CDR3 has 14 residues. Per germline, CDR1 MNHEY and CDR2 SVGEGT. The chain's CDR3 is CASSYIPTWETQYF. The CDR3 nucleotides are TGTGCCAGCAGTTACATCCCTACGTGGGAGACCCAGTACTTC.

The chain carries TRBV5-1 and TRBJ2-1, with 8 bases aligning to TRBD1. The CDR3 length is 15 residues. CDR1 SGHRS and CDR2 YFSETQ come from the germline V gene. Trimming cost V 7 bases and J 5 bases; bases outside gene matches: 11. The CDR3 DNA follows: TGCGCCAGCCGCGCGCCTGGGACAGGCAACAATGAGCAGTTCTTC. Protein product: CASRAPGTGNNEQFF.

The CDR3 sequence is CASSLGPYTF. The CDR3 region has the DNA TGTGCCAGCAGCCTCGGACCCTACACCTTC. The V and J genes are TRBV7-9 and TRBJ1-2; D is uncertain. Deletions cut 5 bases from V and 10 bases from J, with 8 bases between. The CDR3 is 10 residues long. Germline CDR1 reads SEHNR; CDR2 reads FQNEAQ (reference sequence).

The chain combines TRBV25-1 with TRBJ2-5; a weak D match, TRBD2 (7 bases). Germline values: CDR1 MGHDK, CDR2 SYGVNS. The CDR3 is 14 residues long. The ends were cut back, 1 base at V and 4 bases at J, with 10 bases in the middle. The CDR3 is CASSESGGGETQYF. CDR3 DNA: TGTGCCAGCAGTGAATCGGGGGGCGGAGAGACCCAGTACTTC.

A few counts support this clonotype. V usage is TRBV6-5 and J usage is TRBJ2-5; 9 bases line up with TRBD1. V shed 7 bases, J shed 1 base, and the junction held 10 bases outside the gene matches. There are 16 residues in the CDR3. The V gene's germline CDR1 is MNHEY and CDR2 SVGAGI. The CDR3 is CASNSRTGVSQETQYF. CDR3 bases: TGTGCCAGCAATTCGCGGACAGGGGTTTCCCAAGAGACCCAGTACTTC.

About this clonotype itself: The junction does not match germline at one end; this may be a read error. The V gene is TRBV5-6, the J gene TRBJ2-7; D is unclear. This CDR3 comprises 12 residues. Germline CDR1 SGHDT, CDR2 YYEEEE. This CDR3 is CASSSSQPEQHF. DNA for the CDR3: TGTGCCAGCAGCTCCTCCCAGCCCGAACAGCACTTC.

V gene TRBV7-9 combines with J gene TRBJ1-5; D uncertain. The CDR3 has 16 residues. The V end was cut by 0 bases, the J end by 3 bases, with 12 bases between. Germline values: CDR1 SEHNR, CDR2 FQNEAQ (reference sequence). DNA for the CDR3: TGTGCCAGCAGCTTAGCCCCCGGGCCTGACAATCAGCCCCAGCATTTT. Translating it yields CASSLAPGPDNQPQHF.